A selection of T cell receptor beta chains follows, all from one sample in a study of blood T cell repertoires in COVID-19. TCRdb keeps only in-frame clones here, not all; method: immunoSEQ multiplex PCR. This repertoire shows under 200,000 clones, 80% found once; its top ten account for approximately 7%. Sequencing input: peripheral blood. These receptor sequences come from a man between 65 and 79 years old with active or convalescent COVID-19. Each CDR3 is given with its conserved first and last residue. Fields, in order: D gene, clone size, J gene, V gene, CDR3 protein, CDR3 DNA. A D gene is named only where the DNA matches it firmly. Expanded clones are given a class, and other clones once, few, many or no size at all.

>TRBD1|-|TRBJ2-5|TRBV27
CASGDRGPFETQYF
TGTGCCAGCGGAGACAGGGGGCCGTTTGAGACCCAGTACTTC
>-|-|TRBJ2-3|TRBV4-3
CASSRSLWGRGWYF
TGCGCCAGCAGCCGGAGTCTTTGGGGCAGGGGTTGGTATTTT
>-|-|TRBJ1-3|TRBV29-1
CSVETDGNTIYF
TGCAGCGTTGAGACAGACGGAAACACCATATATTTT
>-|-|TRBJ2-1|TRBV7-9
CASSLAGGPDNEQFF
TGTGCCAGCAGCTTAGCGGGAGGACCCGACAATGAGCAGTTCTTC
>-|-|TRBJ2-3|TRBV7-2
CASSSGAGADTQYF
TGTGCCAGCAGCTCAGGTGCGGGGGCGGATACGCAGTATTTT
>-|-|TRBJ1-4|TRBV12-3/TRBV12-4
CASSLAQDEKLFF
TGTGCCAGCAGTTTAGCACAGGATGAAAAACTGTTTTTT
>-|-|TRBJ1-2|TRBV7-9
CASSPPGGATYGYTF
TGTGCCAGCAGCCCCCCCGGCGGGGCGACCTATGGCTACACCTTC
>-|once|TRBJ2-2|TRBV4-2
CASSQGSGTGELFF
TGTGCCAGCAGCCAAGGATCGGGGACCGGGGAGCTGTTTTTT
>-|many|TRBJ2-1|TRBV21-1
CASWRGQGWNEQFF
TGTGCCAGCTGGCGGGGACAGGGATGGAATGAGCAGTTCTTC
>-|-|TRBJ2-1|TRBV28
CASSLRPGTEQFF
TGTGCCAGCAGTTTGAGGCCTGGGACAGAGCAGTTCTTC
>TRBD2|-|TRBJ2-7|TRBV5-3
CARSLAVPGLVVCEQYF
TGTGCCAGAAGCTTGGCAGTTCCGGGACTAGTCGTATGCGAGCAGTACTTC
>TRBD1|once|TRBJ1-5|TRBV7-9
CASSGTDSNQPQHF
TGTGCCAGCAGCGGGACAGATAGCAATCAGCCCCAGCATTTT
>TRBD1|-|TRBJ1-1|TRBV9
CASSDHRGGDTEAFF
TGTGCCAGCAGCGACCACAGGGGGGGAGACACTGAAGCTTTCTTT
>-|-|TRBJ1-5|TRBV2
CASSERDRNQPQHF
TGTGCCAGCAGTGAAAGAGACAGAAATCAGCCCCAGCATTTT
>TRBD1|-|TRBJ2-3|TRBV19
CASSMPGGQIFTDTQYF
TGTGCCAGTAGTATGCCTGGGGGACAGATATTCACAGATACGCAGTATTTT
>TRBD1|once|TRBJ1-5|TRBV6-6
CASRQGGNQPQHF
TGTGCCAGCCGACAGGGGGGCAATCAGCCCCAGCATTTT
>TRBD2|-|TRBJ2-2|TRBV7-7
CASSPGLARNTGELFF
TGTGCTAGCAGCCCGGGACTAGCGAGGAACACCGGGGAGCTGTTTTTT
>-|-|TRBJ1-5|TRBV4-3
CASSQDLKGSQHF
TGCGCCAGCAGCCAAGATTTGAAGGGGTCCCAGCATTTT
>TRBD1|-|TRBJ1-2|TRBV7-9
CASSRMQGALGYTF
TGTGCCAGCAGCAGGATGCAGGGGGCGCTCGGCTACACCTTC
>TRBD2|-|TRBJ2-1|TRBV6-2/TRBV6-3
CASSYGTSGRNEQFF
TGTGCCAGCAGTTACGGAACTAGCGGGAGGAATGAGCAGTTCTTC
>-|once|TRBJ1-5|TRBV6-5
CASSYSTNAQERHF
TGTGCCAGCAGTTACTCGACGAACGCCCAGGAAAGGCATTTT
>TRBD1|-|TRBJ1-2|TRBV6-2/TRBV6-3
CASSPGTGGASGWRYGYTF
TGTGCCAGCAGTCCCGGGACAGGGGGCGCATCGGGTTGGCGCTATGGCTACACCTTC
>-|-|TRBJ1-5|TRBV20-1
CSASQGGNDWPQHF
TGCAGTGCTAGTCAGGGAGGAAACGATTGGCCCCAGCATTTT
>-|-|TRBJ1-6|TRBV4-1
CASSVPNSPLHF
TGCGCCAGCAGCGTCCCGAATTCACCCCTCCACTTT
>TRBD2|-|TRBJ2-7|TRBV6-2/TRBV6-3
CASSRSGRAAEQYF
TGTGCCAGCAGCCGTAGCGGGAGGGCCGCCGAGCAGTACTTC
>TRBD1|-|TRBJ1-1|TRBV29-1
CSVGGTGQYTEAFF
TGCAGCGTTGGGGGGACAGGTCAGTACACTGAAGCTTTCTTT
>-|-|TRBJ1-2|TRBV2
CASSQLDSTNYGYTF
TGTGCCAGCAGCCAACTCGACAGTACTAACTATGGCTACACCTTC
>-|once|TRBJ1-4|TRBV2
CASSLTASGEKLFF
TGTGCCAGCAGTCTGACAGCCTCAGGTGAAAAACTGTTTTTT
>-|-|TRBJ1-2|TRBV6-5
CASSLVGGPNYGYTF
TGTGCCAGCAGTCTGGTGGGAGGTCCTAACTATGGCTACACCTTC